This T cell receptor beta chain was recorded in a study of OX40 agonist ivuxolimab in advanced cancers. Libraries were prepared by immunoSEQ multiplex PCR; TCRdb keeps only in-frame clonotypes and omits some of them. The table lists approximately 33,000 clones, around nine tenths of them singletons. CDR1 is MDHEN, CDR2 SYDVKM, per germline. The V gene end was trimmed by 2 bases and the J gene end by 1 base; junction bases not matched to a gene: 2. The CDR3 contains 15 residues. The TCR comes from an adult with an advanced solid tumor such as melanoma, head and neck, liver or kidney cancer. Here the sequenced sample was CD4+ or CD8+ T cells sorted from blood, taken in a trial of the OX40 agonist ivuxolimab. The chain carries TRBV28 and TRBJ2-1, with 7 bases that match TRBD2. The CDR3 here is CASSLAGESYNEQFF. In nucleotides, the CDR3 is TGTGCCAGCAGTTTAGCGGGAGAATCCTACAATGAGCAGTTCTTC.